This TCR beta chain stems from a study of Ad26.COV2.S vaccination and SARS-CoV-2 variants (dated by TCRdb to 2020 to 2023). In terms of the full investigation: TCRbeta repertoire sequencing served as the tool for gauging how specific and how broad the SARS-CoV-2-reactive T cell receptors were following Ad26.COV2.S vaccination. A total of around 32 samples were included in the TCR-sequenced set, comprising about 20 Ad26.COV2.S vaccine recipients, 5 placebo recipients and 8 SARS-CoV-2 convalescent individuals. General study outcomes and caveats: Substantial breadth of spike-specific CD8+ and CD4+ T cell responses was reported after vaccination. Vaccine and placebo recipients had comparable non-spike TCR breadth, which fits with the vaccine containing only spike. According to the authors, total T cell responses may have been underestimated by the TCR breadth and depth analyses. Compared with placebo recipients, Ad26.COV2.S recipients showed higher spike-specific TCR breadth (P = 0.0014).

The immunoSEQ Assay was used to sequence TCRbeta CDR3 regions. After extraction, genomic DNA underwent amplification by bias-controlled multiplex PCR, followed by high-throughput sequencing. The original methods were these. Collapsing and filtering of sequences were performed to quantify the absolute abundance of each unique TCRbeta CDR3 region. T cell fraction was estimated by normalizing TCRbeta template counts to usable DNA, with usable DNA measured through amplification of reference genes found in all nucleated cells. Repertoire TCRs were annotated as SARS-CoV-2-specific when V gene, CDR3 amino acid sequence and J gene were exactly matched to a known reactive TCR set. The reference SARS-CoV-2 TCR set was derived from MIRA and filtered for enrichment in COVID-19-positive ImmuneCODE repertoires, a step that removed public or cross-reactive TCRs. Drawing on the MIRA antigens, annotated TCRs were analysed further at the level of specific ORF or position within ORF. Breadth was defined as annotated unique rearrangements over total unique productive rearrangements; depth was the summed frequency of those rearrangements. TCR breadth was compared between groups using two-sided Wilcoxon rank-sum tests. In TCRdb, the immuneACCESS table is reduced to in-frame sequences with V and J assigned. These tables do not hold every clone; where another copy was compared, an unresolved V gene accounts for under half, and the others remain unexplained. The DNA was the basis for D and trimming; V, J and clone size are from that table. For this sample there are just over 350,000 clones; under 95% appear just once. The top ten clonotypes cover about 3.8% of the sample.

Concerning this clone: Its antigen is still unknown. No base quality values were provided; no much bigger clone lies one nucleotide off.

Taken with the paper, the label for time point translates to: individuals recovered from natural SARS-CoV-2 infection. The germline V gene encodes CDR1 SGHNT and CDR2 YYREEE (reference sequence). The CDR3 goes from the cysteine to the phenylalanine over 13 residues. The read is trimmed to its CDR3 DNA, 39 bases read in frame from base 1. V loses 9 bases at its end and J loses 4 bases; junction bases beyond the gene matches: 7. This sequence was found in a human donor who had recovered from COVID-19. The source was peripheral blood, collected after recovery from COVID-19. This sequence uses TRBV5-4 and TRBJ2-5, and 9 junction bases match TRBD2. The CDR3 has the sequence CATAGGVRETQYF. The nucleotide sequence is TGTGCCACAGCGGGGGGTGTACGAGAGACCCAGTACTTC.